The 22 T cell receptor beta chains below come from one sample, sequenced in a study of Ad26.COV2.S vaccination and SARS-CoV-2 variants. Stated treatment: some 19 received Ad26.COV2.S at low or high dose, single or two shots; 5 received placebo; per-sample allocation not given. Specimens were obtained on day 63 following the first vaccine or placebo injection. Assay used: immunoSEQ multiplex PCR; TCRdb lists only in-frame clones, some missing. The sample shows about 440,000 clones, 70% to 90% of them seen only once. The sequencing here drew on peripheral blood, taken in a trial of Ad26.COV2.S vaccine versus placebo. These TCRs come from a person aged 18-60 years who received the Ad26.COV2.S COVID-19 vaccine or a placebo.

For the CDR3, the DNA is TGTGCCAGCAGGCGTCAGAGGAACACTGAAGCTTTCTTT. It translates to CASRRQRNTEAFF. V gene TRBV28 combines with J gene TRBJ1-1; no definite D call. The CDR3 has 13 residues. Germline V gives CDR1 MDHEN, CDR2 SYDVKM. V was clipped by 6 bases and J by 1 base, with 9 bases between them.

This sequence joins TRBV25-1 and TRBJ1-1; no firm D call. Looked up from germline, CDR1 is MGHDK and CDR2 is SYGVNS. The CDR3 covers 13 residues. Trimming took 2 bases from V and 7 from J, leaving 11 bases between them. This CDR3 is CASSEVGRFEAFF. DNA of the CDR3: TGTGCCAGCAGTGAAGTAGGGAGGTTTGAAGCTTTCTTT.

In its sample, this clone was seen a few times. The chain employs TRBV19 and TRBJ1-1; tentatively, D is TRBD1 (5 bases). CDR3 length: 15 amino acids. Germline-derived CDR1 and CDR2 are LNHDA and SQIVND (reference sequence). V was shortened by 7 bases and J by 4 bases, with 19 bases between the two germline ends. The CDR3 spells CASTPRRTISTEAFF. DNA for the CDR3: TGTGCCAGTACCCCGAGACGGACAATTAGCACTGAAGCTTTCTTT.

The rearrangement uses TRBV5-4 and TRBJ2-1; 14 bases are a match to TRBD2. Germline V gene data show CDR1 as SGHNT and CDR2 as YYREEE (reference sequence). The CDR3 contains 15 residues. The V segment lost 3 bases and the J segment 10 bases; nucleotides outside the gene matches: 6. As DNA, the CDR3 is TGTGCCAGCAGCTCGGGACTAGCGGGAGAGGGAGAGCAGTTCTTC. Protein: CASSSGLAGEGEQFF.

This clone showed up just once. The chain has TRBV24-1 and TRBJ2-1, with D possibly matching TRBD2 (7 bases). Deletions cut 2 bases from V and 0 bases from J, with 16 bases between. Germline values: CDR1 KGHDR, CDR2 SFDVKD. The CDR3 extends over 18 amino acids. The CDR3 is CATSDSRRGAFSYNEQFF. CDR3 nucleotides: TGTGCCACCAGTGATTCCAGACGGGGGGCGTTCTCCTACAATGAGCAGTTCTTC.

J is TRBJ1-3 and V is TRBV10-3; a possible D gene is TRBD1 (6 bases). CDR3 size: 14 residues. Germline V lookup: CDR1 ENHRY, CDR2 SYGVKD. V lost 6 bases and J 1 base, leaving 10 bases between the germline ends. CDR3 DNA: TGTGCCATCAGGCCCGACAGGTCTGGAAACACCATATATTTT. It encodes CAIRPDRSGNTIYF.

CDR3 sequence: CASSLSLGLGTQYF. CDR3 DNA: TGCGCCAGCAGCTTAAGCTTGGGATTGGGGACCCAGTACTTC. The J gene is TRBJ2-5, the V gene TRBV4-3; D call uncertain. The germline V gene has CDR1 LGHNA and CDR2 YSLEER. This CDR3 contains 14 residues. The V gene lost 5 bases and the J gene lost 7 bases, with 17 bases spanning the gap.

The V and J genes are TRBV6-6 and TRBJ2-7, with 9 bases that match TRBD1. The CDR3 loop spans 18 amino acids. The ends lost 5 bases at V and 5 bases at J; junction bases unmatched: 19. The germline V gene has CDR1 MNHNY and CDR2 SVGAGI (reference sequence). The CDR3 loop reads CASSHHQQDRGLFHEQYF. As DNA, the CDR3 is TGTGCCAGCAGTCACCACCAACAGGACAGGGGACTGTTCCACGAGCAGTACTTC.

The J gene is TRBJ2-7, the V gene TRBV5-4; D ambiguous. The V end was cut by 4 bases, the J end by 7 bases, with 12 bases between. Germline V gives CDR1 SGHNT, CDR2 YYREEE (reference sequence). The CDR3 is 12 residues long. The CDR3 protein is CASSPKVGEQYF. CDR3 DNA: TGTGCCAGCAGCCCCAAGGTAGGGGAGCAGTACTTC.

This clone has only one observation. V is TRBV30 and J is TRBJ1-4; no reliable D call. CDR1 and CDR2 from the germline V gene are GTSNPN and SVGIG (reference sequence). The CDR3 has 13 amino acids. V lost 1 base and J 8 bases, leaving 11 bases between the germline ends. Here the CDR3 DNA reads TGTGCCTGGAGTGATCGGGATATCGAAAAACTGTTTTTT. The encoded protein is CAWSDRDIEKLFF.

The chain has TRBV28 and TRBJ1-4; no definite D call. The germline V gene encodes CDR1 MDHEN and CDR2 SYDVKM. V lost 4 bases to trimming and J lost 3 bases, with 9 bases between them. CDR3 size: 14 residues. The CDR3 region has the DNA TGTGCCAGCAGTTCGTTCAGATCTAATGAAAAACTGTTTTTT. It yields the protein CASSSFRSNEKLFF.

This chain uses TRBV9 with TRBJ2-3; no reliable D call. The CDR3 spans 18 residues. V lost 2 bases, J lost 0 bases, and 19 bases lay in between. Germline V gene data show CDR1 as SGDLS and CDR2 as YYNGEE. The CDR3 loop is CASSVRVSGPSSTDTQYF. In DNA form, the CDR3 reads TGTGCCAGCAGCGTTAGGGTTTCAGGACCATCTAGCACAGATACGCAGTATTTT.

CDR3 residues: CASSGAGPPQFF. Here the CDR3 DNA reads TGTGCCAGTAGTGGGGCCGGGCCCCCGCAGTTCTTC. The chain combines TRBV19 with TRBJ2-1; tentatively, D is TRBD1 (5 bases). The CDR3 loop spans 12 amino acids. Per the germline V gene, CDR1 is LNHDA and CDR2 is SQIVND (reference sequence). V shed 5 bases and J shed 12 bases, with 14 bases lying between them.

The chain combines TRBV3-1 (or the pseudogene TRBV3-2) with TRBJ2-7; TRBD1 is a possible D gene (6 bases). This CDR3 spans 13 amino acids. Per germline, CDR1 LGHDT and CDR2 YNNKEL (reference sequence). The V and J ends lost 1 base and 6 bases respectively, with 10 bases between them. This CDR3 is CASSQVSRGEQYF. The CDR3 region has the DNA TGTGCCAGCAGCCAAGTTAGCAGGGGCGAGCAGTACTTC.

This chain connects TRBV5-1 to TRBJ2-1, with D possibly TRBD1 on 5 matching bases. V was shortened by 5 bases and J by 7 bases, with 16 bases between the two germline ends. The V gene's germline CDR1 is SGHRS and CDR2 YFSETQ. The CDR3 is made up of 14 amino acids. The CDR3, as DNA: TGCGCCAGCAGGGGGCTCCTGACACGGAATGAGCAGTTCTTC. This gives the protein CASRGLLTRNEQFF.

The chain links TRBV20-1 to TRBJ1-6; tentatively, D is TRBD1 (5 bases). The CDR3 has 15 amino acids. The V end was cut by 3 bases, the J end by 10 bases, with 19 bases between. The germline V gene encodes CDR1 DFQATT and CDR2 SNEGSKA (reference sequence). CDR3 amino acids: CSASNPQVPQSPLHF. The CDR3 DNA is TGCAGTGCTAGTAACCCACAGGTCCCCCAATCACCCCTCCACTTT.

For this clone: The same CDR3 can be traced to other DNA sequences in this sample. V usage is TRBV3-1 (or the pseudogene TRBV3-2) and J usage is TRBJ1-5; D is unresolved. Trimming left V 1 base short and J 0 bases short, with 4 bases between. The CDR3 is made up of 14 amino acids. CDR1 and CDR2 from the germline V gene are LGHDT and YNNKEL (reference sequence). The CDR3, as DNA: TGTGCCAGCAGCCAAGTGGGTAGCAATCAGCCCCAGCATTTT. This translates into CASSQVGSNQPQHF.

The chain links TRBV11-1 to TRBJ1-6, with D perhaps TRBD1 (5 bases). This CDR3 is built from 13 residues. V lost 5 bases and J lost 14, with 16 bases in between. CDR1 SGHAT and CDR2 FQDESV come from the germline V gene (reference sequence). CDR3: CASSATGLAALHF. CDR3 coding DNA: TGTGCCAGCAGCGCCACAGGCCTCGCAGCCCTCCACTTT.

The rearrangement links TRBV30 to TRBJ2-1; 8 nucleotides align to TRBD2. There are 16 residues in the CDR3. J lost 4 bases, V lost 3 bases, and 11 bases had no gene match. In germline, CDR1 is GTSNPN, CDR2 SVGIG (reference sequence). The CDR3 nucleotides are TGTGCCTGGAGCCCCGGGACTAGAAGCTGGTACAATGAGCAGTTCTTC. It codes for CAWSPGTRSWYNEQFF.

This clone has only a few counts. The chain joins TRBV3-1 (or the pseudogene TRBV3-2) to TRBJ1-5, with D perhaps matching TRBD1 (5 bases). This CDR3 is built from 13 residues. Per the germline V gene, CDR1 is LGHDT and CDR2 is YNNKEL (reference sequence). Trimming cost V 1 base and J 11 bases, with 12 bases left between them. The CDR3: CASSQGGSGAQHF. CDR3 nucleotide sequence: TGTGCCAGCAGCCAAGGGGGGAGTGGGGCCCAGCATTTT.

This clone was picked up a small number of times. The chain links TRBV29-1 to TRBJ2-3; D is perhaps TRBD1 or TRBD2 (5 bases each). CDR1 is SQVTM and CDR2 is ANQGSEA in the germline V gene. V was clipped by 7 bases and J by 1 base, with 15 bases between them. The CDR3 covers 14 residues. CDR3 region: CSGLRDPRTDTQYF. In DNA, the CDR3 is TGCAGCGGACTCCGGGACCCCCGCACAGATACGCAGTATTTT.

J is TRBJ2-4 and V is TRBV15; either TRBD1 or TRBD2 may fit D (5 bases each). Trimming pared 1 base from V and 5 bases from J, leaving 15 bases between. The germline gives CDR1 LNHNV, CDR2 YYDKDF (reference sequence). This CDR3 is 16 amino acids long. Written as DNA, the CDR3 is TGTGCCACCAGCAGAGGGCCGGCAGGGCGGGAAAACATTCAGTACTTC. Its protein product is CATSRGPAGRENIQYF.